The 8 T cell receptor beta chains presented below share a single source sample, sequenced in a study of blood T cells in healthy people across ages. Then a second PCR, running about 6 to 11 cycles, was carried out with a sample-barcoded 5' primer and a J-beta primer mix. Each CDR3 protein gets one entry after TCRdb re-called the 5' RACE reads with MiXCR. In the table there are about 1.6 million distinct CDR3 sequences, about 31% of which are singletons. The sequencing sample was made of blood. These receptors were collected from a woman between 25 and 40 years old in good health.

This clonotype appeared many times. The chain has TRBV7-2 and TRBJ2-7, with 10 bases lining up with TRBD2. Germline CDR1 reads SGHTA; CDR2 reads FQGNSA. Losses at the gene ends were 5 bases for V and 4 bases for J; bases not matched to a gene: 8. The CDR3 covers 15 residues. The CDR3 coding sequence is TGTGCCAGCAGCCCGGAGCCTAGCGGGAGTTACGAGCAGTACTTC. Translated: CASSPEPSGSYEQYF.

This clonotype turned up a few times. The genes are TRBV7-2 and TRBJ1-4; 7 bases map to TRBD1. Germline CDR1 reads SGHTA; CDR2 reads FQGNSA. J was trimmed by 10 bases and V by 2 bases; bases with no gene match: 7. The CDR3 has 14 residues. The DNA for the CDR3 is TGTGCCAGCAGCTTAAAGACAGGGAGTGGAAAACTGTTTTTT. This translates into CASSLKTGSGKLFF.

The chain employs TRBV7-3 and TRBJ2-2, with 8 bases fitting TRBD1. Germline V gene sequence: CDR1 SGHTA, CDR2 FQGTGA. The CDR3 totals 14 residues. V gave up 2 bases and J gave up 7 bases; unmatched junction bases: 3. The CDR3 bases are TGTGCCAGCAGCTTACAGGGGGCAAGCGGGGAGCTGTTTTTT. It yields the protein CASSLQGASGELFF.

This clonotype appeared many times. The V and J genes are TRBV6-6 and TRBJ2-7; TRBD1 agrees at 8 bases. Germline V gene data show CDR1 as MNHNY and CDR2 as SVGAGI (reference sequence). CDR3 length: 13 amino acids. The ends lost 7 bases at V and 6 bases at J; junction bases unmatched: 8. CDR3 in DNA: TGTGCCAGCACCAACCCAGGACAGGGCGAGCAGTACTTC. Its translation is CASTNPGQGEQYF.

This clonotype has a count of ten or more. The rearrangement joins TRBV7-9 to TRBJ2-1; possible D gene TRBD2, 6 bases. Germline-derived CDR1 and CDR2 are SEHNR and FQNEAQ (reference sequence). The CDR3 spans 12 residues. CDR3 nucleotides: TGTGCGGCCGCGGGGAACTACAATGAGCAGTTCTTC. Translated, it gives CAAAGNYNEQFF. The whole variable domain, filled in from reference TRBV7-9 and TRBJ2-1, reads DTGVSQNPRHKITKRGQNVTFRCDPISEHNRLYWYRQTLGQGPEFLTYFQNEAQLEKSRLLSDRFSAERPKGSFSTLEIQRTEQGDSAMYLCAAAGNYNEQFFGPGTRLTVL.

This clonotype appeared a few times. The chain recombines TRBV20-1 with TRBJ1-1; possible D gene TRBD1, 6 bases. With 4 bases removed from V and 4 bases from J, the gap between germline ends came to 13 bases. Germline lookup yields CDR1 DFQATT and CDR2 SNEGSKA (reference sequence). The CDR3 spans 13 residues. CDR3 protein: CSANLRGGTEAFF. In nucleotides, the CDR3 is TGCAGTGCTAACCTCAGGGGTGGCACTGAAGCTTTCTTT.

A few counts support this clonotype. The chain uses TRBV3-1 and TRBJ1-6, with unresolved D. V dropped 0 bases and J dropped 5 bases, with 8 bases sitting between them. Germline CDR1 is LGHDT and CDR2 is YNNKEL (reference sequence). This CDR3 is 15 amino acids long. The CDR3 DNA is TGTGCCAGCAGCCAAGAGGGGTTGAATAATTCACCCCTCCACTTT. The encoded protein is CASSQEGLNNSPLHF.

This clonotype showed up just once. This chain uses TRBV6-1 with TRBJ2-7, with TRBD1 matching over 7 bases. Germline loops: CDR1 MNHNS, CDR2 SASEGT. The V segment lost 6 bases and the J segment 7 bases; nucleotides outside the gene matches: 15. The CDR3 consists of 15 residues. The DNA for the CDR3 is TGTGCCAGCAGCTCCAGACAGGGCTTCTCCTGGGAGCAGTACTTC. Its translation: CASSSRQGFSWEQYF.